Below are 8 T cell receptor beta chains sequenced from a single sample in a study of shared clonotypes between healthy human individuals. This table comes from immunoSEQ multiplex PCR, and its TCRdb copy is limited to in-frame clones, with some not included. The repertoire has around 2.3 million clones, 90% to 96% of them found once; the top ten carry approximately 0.13%. Sequences were obtained from naive CD4+ T cells sorted from blood. Documented subset: CD45RA+ positively selected. The receptor set was obtained from a man aged 18 to 29 in good health.

The rearrangement uses TRBV28 and TRBJ1-2; unclear D gene. CDR1 is MDHEN and CDR2 is SYDVKM in the germline V gene. The V end was cut by 4 bases, the J end by 4 bases, with 7 bases between. This CDR3 is built from 12 residues. CDR3 nucleotides: TGTGCCAGCAGTTGGGGAGGCTATGGCTACACCTTC. Its translation: CASSWGGYGYTF.

Turning to this clone: This sample includes further DNA sequences coding for the same CDR3. V and J are TRBV27 and TRBJ1-5; no definite D call. CDR1 and CDR2 from the germline V gene are MNHEY and SMNVEV (reference sequence). Trimming took 2 bases from V and 2 from J, leaving 4 bases between them. CDR3 length: 13 residues. The CDR3 DNA reads TGTGCCAGCAGTTTACAAGGCAATCAGCCCCAGCATTTT. It is translated as CASSLQGNQPQHF.

Comments on this clone: Different DNA sequences within this sample yield the same CDR3. This sequence joins TRBV5-1 and TRBJ1-2; 9 nucleotides line up with TRBD1. Germline CDR1 and CDR2: SGHRS and YFSETQ. V dropped 4 bases and J dropped 3; count of bases not matched to a gene: 1. The CDR3 has 13 amino acids. The CDR3 DNA is TGCGCCAGCAGCAGGACAGGGGACTATGGCTACACCTTC. This translates into CASSRTGDYGYTF. Full variable domain (missing parts from reference TRBV5-1 and TRBJ1-2): KAGVTQTPRYLIKTRGQQVTLSCSPISGHRSVSWYQQTPGQGLQFLFEYFSETQRNKGNFPGRFSGRQFSNSRSEMNVSTLELGDSALYLCASSRTGDYGYTFGSGTRLTVV.

This chain uses TRBV6-1 with TRBJ1-1, with D unclear. This CDR3 spans 17 amino acids. Trimming cost V 2 bases and J 1 base, with 17 bases left between them. CDR1 and CDR2 (germline): MNHNS, SASEGT. CDR3 coding DNA: TGTGCCAGCAGTGAACCGGAAAGCGCTAATTGGAACACTGAAGCTTTCTTT. Translating it yields CASSEPESANWNTEAFF.

The V and J genes are TRBV4-1 and TRBJ2-1; 14 positions agree with TRBD2. Germline assignment: CDR1 MGHRA and CDR2 YSYEKL. Trimming removed 3 bases from V and 9 bases from J; junction bases left unmatched: 4. The CDR3 sequence is 15 residues long. The CDR3 region has the DNA TGCGCCAGCAGCCAGGGACTAGCGGGGGTAAGTGAGCAGTTCTTC. Translation gives CASSQGLAGVSEQFF.

The chain combines TRBV7-8 with TRBJ2-2; weak D call: TRBD2 (6 bases). The CDR3 sequence is 16 residues long. V was shortened by 5 bases and J by 0 bases, with 13 bases between the two germline ends. Germline CDR1 and CDR2: SGHVS and FQNEAQ. This CDR3 is CASSPHGTPNTGELFF. As DNA, the CDR3 is TGTGCCAGCAGCCCACATGGGACTCCGAACACCGGGGAGCTGTTTTTT.

This clone was seen only once. This chain joins TRBV4-1 and TRBJ2-1; TRBD2 agrees at 7 bases. This CDR3 has 15 residues. After removal of 1 base from V and 7 bases from J, the junction contained 7 bases not matched to a gene. In germline, CDR1 is MGHRA, CDR2 YSYEKL. The CDR3 region is CASSQVAGGGNEQFF. DNA for the CDR3: TGCGCCAGCAGCCAAGTAGCCGGGGGAGGGAATGAGCAGTTCTTC.

V gene TRBV11-2 combines with J gene TRBJ1-1, with 8 nucleotides matching TRBD1. This CDR3 comprises 16 residues. V dropped 1 base and J dropped 5; count of bases not matched to a gene: 9. Per the germline V gene, CDR1 is SGHAT and CDR2 is FQNNGV. DNA of the CDR3: TGTGCCAGCAGCTTAGGGTATTGGACAGGGCAGACTGAAGCTTTCTTT. The encoded protein is CASSLGYWTGQTEAFF.